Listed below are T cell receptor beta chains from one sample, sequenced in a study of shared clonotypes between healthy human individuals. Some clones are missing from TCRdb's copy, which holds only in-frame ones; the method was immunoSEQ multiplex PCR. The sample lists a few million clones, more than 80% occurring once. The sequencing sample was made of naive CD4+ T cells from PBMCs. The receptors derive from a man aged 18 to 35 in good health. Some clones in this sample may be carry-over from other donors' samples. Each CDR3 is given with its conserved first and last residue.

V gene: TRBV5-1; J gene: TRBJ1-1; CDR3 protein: CASSLTGATEAFF
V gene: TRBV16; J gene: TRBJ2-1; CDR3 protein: CASSPNSPPAGGEQFF
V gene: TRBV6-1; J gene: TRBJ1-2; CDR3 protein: CASSVRTGGIYGYTF
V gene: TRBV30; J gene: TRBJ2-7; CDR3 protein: CAWSVSGLDEQYF
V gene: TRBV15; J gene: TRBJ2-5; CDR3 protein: CATSRDGRASGVGETQYF
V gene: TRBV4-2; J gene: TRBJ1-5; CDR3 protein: CASSPVVSGNQPQHF
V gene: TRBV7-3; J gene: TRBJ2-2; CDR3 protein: CASRGLGEYGELFF
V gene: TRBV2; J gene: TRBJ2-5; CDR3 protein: CASSEAGQGWAETQYF
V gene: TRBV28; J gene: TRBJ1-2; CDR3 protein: CASSITGYGYTF
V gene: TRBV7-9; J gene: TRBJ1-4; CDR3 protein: CASSLSNEKLFF
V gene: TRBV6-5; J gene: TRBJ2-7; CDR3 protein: CASSYSRTSYEQYF
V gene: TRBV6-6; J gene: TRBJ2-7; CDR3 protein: CASRRTRDSYEQYF
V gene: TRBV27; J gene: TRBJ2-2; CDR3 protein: CASSLIGGGTGELFF
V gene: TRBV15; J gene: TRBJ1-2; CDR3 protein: CATSRDAGQRTNYGYTF
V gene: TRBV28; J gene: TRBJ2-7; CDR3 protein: CASSWTSLQSEQYF
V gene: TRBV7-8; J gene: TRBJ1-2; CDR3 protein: CASSFKAPGQGIYGYTF
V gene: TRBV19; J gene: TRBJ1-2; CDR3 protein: CASSMTGGGNYGYTF
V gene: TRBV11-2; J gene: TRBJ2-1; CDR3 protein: CASRSSGRVNEQFF
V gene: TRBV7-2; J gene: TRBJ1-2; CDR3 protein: CASSPGTGTPYGYTF
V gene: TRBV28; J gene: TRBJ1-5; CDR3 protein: CASSPGGYQHF
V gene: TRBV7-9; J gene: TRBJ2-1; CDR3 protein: CASSRGASHEQFF
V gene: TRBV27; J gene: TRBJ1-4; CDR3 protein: CASSATWRRNEKLFF
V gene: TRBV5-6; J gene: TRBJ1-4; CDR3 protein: CASSLSTGRGKLFF
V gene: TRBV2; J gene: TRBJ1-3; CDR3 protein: CASLRNGNTIYF
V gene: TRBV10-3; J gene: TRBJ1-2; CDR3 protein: CAIRETGNYGYTF
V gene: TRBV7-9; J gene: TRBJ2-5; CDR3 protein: CASSVGAAETQYF
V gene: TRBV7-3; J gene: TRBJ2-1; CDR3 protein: CASSSRLASSYNEQFF